The 21 T cell receptor beta chains presented below share a single source sample, sequenced in a study of vaccination effects on CD4 cells after COVID-19. Produced via immunoSEQ multiplex PCR; TCRdb's table is partial and in-frame only. The table shows tens of thousands of clones, with nearly 75% occurring only once. Once cultured for roughly 10 days, the cells underwent separation to obtain CD4+ T cells. Every participant took two doses of the BNT162b2 or mRNA-1273 vaccine. Antigens of these TCRs are unknown. This sample comprised CD4+ T cells from PBMCs cultured without peptide, obtained after COVID-19 vaccination. The source of these receptors is a human donor who received a COVID-19 vaccine.

The rearrangement links TRBV19 to TRBJ1-1; D gene unclear. Trimming cost V 3 bases and J 3 bases, with 14 bases left between them. The germline V gene encodes CDR1 LNHDA and CDR2 SQIVND (reference sequence). The CDR3 is 15 residues long. For the CDR3, the DNA is TGTGCCAGTAGTATCCCATGGGGTCGGTACACTGAAGCTTTCTTT. It translates to CASSIPWGRYTEAFF.

The chain employs TRBV10-3 and TRBJ1-6; D gene unclear. The CDR3 consists of 13 residues. The V end lost 3 bases, the J end lost 8 bases, and 8 bases lay between the germline ends. CDR1 and CDR2 from the germline V gene are ENHRY and SYGVKD. The CDR3 DNA reads TGTGCCATCAGTGAAATATCCGATTCACCCCTCCACTTT. Its translation is CAISEISDSPLHF.

V usage is TRBV7-2 and J usage is TRBJ2-3; no definite D call. Deletions cut 1 base from V and 5 bases from J, with 13 bases between. The length of the CDR3 is 15 residues. Germline V gene data show CDR1 as SGHTA and CDR2 as FQGNSA. The CDR3 sequence is CASSLGHPVGDTQYF. CDR3 nucleotides: TGTGCCAGCAGCTTAGGGCACCCTGTCGGAGATACGCAGTATTTT.

The chain carries TRBV9 and TRBJ1-2; no reliable D call. Trimming took off 2 bases at V and 7 bases at J, with 15 bases between the two ends. Per germline, CDR1 SGDLS and CDR2 YYNGEE. CDR3 length: 14 residues. In nucleotides, the CDR3 is TGTGCCAGCAGCGTCGACTGGGATTCGGTTGGCTACACCTTC. Protein sequence: CASSVDWDSVGYTF.

The V and J genes are TRBV3-1 (or the pseudogene TRBV3-2) and TRBJ2-1, with 8 bases identical to TRBD2. V was clipped by 5 bases and J by 8 bases; unmatched bases: 8. The CDR3 runs to 14 residues. Germline CDR1 and CDR2: LGHDT and YNNKEL (reference sequence). CDR3 amino acids: CASSSVGLADEQFF. Written as DNA, the CDR3 is TGTGCCAGCAGCTCAGTCGGACTAGCCGATGAGCAGTTCTTC.

Here the CDR3 reads CASSSTPGAFTEAFF. CDR3 sequence (DNA): TGTGCCAGCAGTTCGACGCCCGGGGCATTTACTGAAGCTTTCTTT. J is TRBJ1-1 and V is TRBV6-5, with D possibly TRBD1 on 5 matching bases. The CDR3 loop spans 15 amino acids. V lost 4 bases, J lost 5 bases, and 17 bases lay in between. The germline CDR1 and CDR2 sequences are MNHEY and SVGAGI.

As DNA, the CDR3 is TGTGCCAGCAGTCGACTGGACTTAACAGATACGCAGTATTTT. Translated: CASSRLDLTDTQYF. The chain carries TRBV9 and TRBJ2-3; a weak D match, TRBD2 (5 bases). CDR1 is SGDLS and CDR2 is YYNGEE in the germline V gene. This CDR3 contains 14 residues. Trimming took 5 bases from V and 3 from J, leaving 13 bases between them.

This clone was seen a handful of times. The chain links TRBV12-3 or TRBV12-4 to TRBJ1-2, with a weak D call TRBD1 (5 bases). Trimming removed 2 bases from V and 6 bases from J, with 10 bases in between. The CDR3 is 13 residues long. CDR3 sequence (DNA): TGTGCCAGCAGTTTACGTCAGGGTCATGGCTACACCTTC. It is translated as CASSLRQGHGYTF.

The DNA of the CDR3 is TGCAGCGTTGATTTTAGGGGTTCCAACTATGGCTACACCTTC. Amino acid sequence: CSVDFRGSNYGYTF. The chain recombines TRBV29-1 with TRBJ1-2; D might be TRBD1 (5 bases). CDR1 SQVTM and CDR2 ANQGSEA come from the germline V gene. The CDR3 runs 14 residues. V was cut by 3 bases and J by 2 bases, with 13 bases left in between.

Only a few counts were recorded for this clone. This chain uses TRBV4-3 with TRBJ1-1, with D maybe TRBD1 (5 bases). Deletions cut 0 bases from V and 0 bases from J, with 8 bases between. The CDR3 is made up of 15 amino acids. Germline V gene sequence: CDR1 LGHNA, CDR2 YSLEER. The CDR3 nucleotides are TGCGCCAGCAGCCAAGAGGAGGGGATGAACACTGAAGCTTTCTTT. Protein: CASSQEEGMNTEAFF.

The V gene is TRBV12-3 or TRBV12-4, the J gene TRBJ1-1; a possible D gene is TRBD1 (5 bases). The CDR3 length is 13 residues. V gave up 2 bases and J gave up 10 bases, with 14 bases separating them. The CDR3 DNA sequence: TGTGCCAGCAGTTTAAAACTCTCCGGGGGAGCTTTCTTT. Translation gives CASSLKLSGGAFF.

The J gene is TRBJ2-7, the V gene TRBV28, with D uncertain. V lost 6 bases and J 6 bases, leaving 15 bases between the germline ends. This CDR3 contains 13 residues. In germline, CDR1 is MDHEN, CDR2 SYDVKM. The CDR3 sequence is CASSRPHLGEQYV. As DNA, the CDR3 is TGTGCCAGCAGCCGACCCCACCTTGGCGAGCAGTACGTC.

This clone was seen once. V gene TRBV4-1 combines with J gene TRBJ2-5; TRBD1 might be the D (6 bases). The CDR3 has 15 residues. V lost 4 bases to trimming and J lost 1 base, with 13 bases between them. The germline V gene encodes CDR1 MGHRA and CDR2 YSYEKL. CDR3 protein: CASSPIDRPQETQYF. The CDR3 DNA reads TGCGCCAGCAGCCCAATAGACAGGCCCCAAGAGACCCAGTACTTC.

Only a few counts were recorded for this clone. The chain uses TRBV11-3 and TRBJ1-1, with TRBD1 identical over 8 bases. V shed 5 bases, J shed 0 bases, and the junction held 17 bases outside the gene matches. Germline CDR1 SGHNT, CDR2 YENEEA. The CDR3 consists of 19 residues. CDR3 sequence reads: CASSLRIPGQDGMNTEAFF. The CDR3, as DNA: TGTGCCAGCAGCCTGAGAATACCGGGACAGGATGGCATGAACACTGAAGCTTTCTTT.

This clone has just a few counts. CDR3: CASSPLRDRSLYGYTF. DNA for the CDR3: TGCGCCAGCAGCCCCCTCCGGGACAGGTCGCTCTATGGCTACACCTTC. J is TRBJ1-2 and V is TRBV4-1; 8 positions agree with TRBD1. Germline assignment: CDR1 MGHRA and CDR2 YSYEKL. The CDR3 sequence is 16 residues long. The J segment lost 4 bases and the V segment lost 4 bases, leaving 11 bases of the junction unmatched.

This chain joins TRBV4-1 and TRBJ2-5, with 12 positions matching TRBD2. The CDR3 is made up of 16 amino acids. V gave up 6 bases and J gave up 6 bases; unmatched junction bases: 11. Germline V gene lookup returns CDR1 MGHRA and CDR2 YSYEKL. The DNA of the CDR3 is TGCGCCAGCAGTCCGCATCCTAGCGGGGGGGCAAAGACCCAGTACTTC. It specifies CASSPHPSGGAKTQYF.

This clone is medium-sized (0.01 to 0.1%) in the sample. The genes are TRBV9 and TRBJ2-2, with unresolved D. With 1 base removed from V and 1 base from J, the gap between germline ends came to 5 bases. Germline values: CDR1 SGDLS, CDR2 YYNGEE. CDR3 length equals 14 residues. The CDR3 protein is CASSVIWNTGELFF. In DNA form, the CDR3 reads TGTGCCAGCAGCGTAATCTGGAACACCGGGGAGCTGTTTTTT.

This clone showed up just a few times. This rearrangement joins TRBV3-1 (or the pseudogene TRBV3-2) to TRBJ2-1; the match to TRBD2 covers 9 bases. Looked up from germline, CDR1 is LGHDT and CDR2 is YNNKEL (reference sequence). CDR3 size: 15 residues. After removal of 4 bases from V and 5 bases from J, the junction contained 6 bases not matched to a gene. The CDR3 sequence: CASSPLAGENNEQFF. The CDR3 region has the DNA TGTGCCAGCAGCCCTTTAGCGGGGGAGAACAATGAGCAGTTCTTC.

This chain connects TRBV5-1 to TRBJ2-2, with D uncertain. Looked up from germline, CDR1 is SGHRS and CDR2 is YFSETQ. V was pared by 4 bases and J by 0 bases, with 7 bases between. The CDR3 contains 14 residues. In DNA form, the CDR3 reads TGCGCCAGCAGCATCCGGACGAACACCGGGGAGCTGTTTTTT. Translating gives CASSIRTNTGELFF.

The rearrangement joins TRBV6-4 to TRBJ2-2; D gene ambiguous. This CDR3 has 12 amino acids. Germline V CDR1 and CDR2: MRHNA, SNTAGT. Trimming left V 2 bases short and J 5 bases short, with 3 bases between. Here the CDR3 DNA reads TGTGCCAGCAGTGACCTTACCGGGGAGCTGTTTTTT. This translates into CASSDLTGELFF.

This chain joins TRBV28 and TRBJ1-5, with D possibly being TRBD1 (5 bases). The V end lost 6 bases, the J end lost 4 bases, and 13 bases lay between the germline ends. The CDR3 is 14 amino acids. The V gene's germline CDR1 is MDHEN and CDR2 SYDVKM. In nucleotides, the CDR3 is TGTGCCAGCAGGAGGGGTGGTTCAAATCAGCCCCAGCATTTT. As protein: CASRRGGSNQPQHF.